Below are 4 T cell receptor beta chains sequenced from a single sample in a study of breast tumors, draining lymph nodes, adjacent tissues. TCRdb recomputed calls from the multiplex PCR reads with MiXCR, one row per CDR3 protein. The top ten clones hold 3% to 4.5% of a sample with 200,000 to 250,000 distinct CDR3 sequences, less than 35% of them seen once. The lymph nodes were axillary draining lymph nodes from breast cancer patients. Sequenced material: axillary lymph node tissue. The receptors shown here come from a female donor with breast cancer. Some clones in this sample may be carry-over from other donors' samples.

The chain employs TRBV15 and TRBJ1-4; TRBD1 matches at 7 bases. The CDR3 runs to 17 residues. V trimming: 2 bases; J trimming: 10 bases; junction bases outside the gene matches: 16. Looked up from germline, CDR1 is LNHNV and CDR2 is YYDKDF (reference sequence). DNA for the CDR3: TGTGCCACCAGCAGACAGAGGGCCTTGACAGGGACTGGAAAACTGTTTTTT. Translated: CATSRQRALTGTGKLFF.

The chain employs TRBV5-1 and TRBJ2-3, with D perhaps matching TRBD1 (5 bases). The CDR3 consists of 16 residues. Trimming stripped 6 bases from V and 0 bases from J, with 17 bases between. CDR1 SGHRS and CDR2 YFSETQ come from the germline V gene. CDR3 sequence (DNA): TGCGCCAGCAAATATCAGGGTTCTTCTAGCACAGATACGCAGTATTTT. Its translation is CASKYQGSSSTDTQYF.

This clonotype was recorded at least ten times. This rearrangement joins TRBV2 to TRBJ2-7, with a possible D match to TRBD1 (6 bases). Trimming took 7 bases from V and 2 from J, leaving 12 bases between them. CDR1 SNHLY and CDR2 FYNNEI come from the germline V gene. The CDR3 loop spans 13 amino acids. CDR3 DNA: TGTGCCAGCATCCCAGGGGCGACCTACGAGCAGTACTTC. Protein: CASIPGATYEQYF.

This clonotype was recorded at least ten times. The CDR3 reads CASMVGSGYGYTF. For the CDR3, the DNA is TGTGCCAGCATGGTAGGGTCAGGCTATGGCTACACCTTC. The chain uses TRBV12-3 or TRBV12-4 and TRBJ1-2; no reliable D call. CDR3 length equals 13 residues. V was shortened by 7 bases and J by 4 bases, with 13 bases between the two germline ends.